These 15 T cell receptor beta chains share one sample of origin, sequenced in a study of tumor and adjacent non-tumor tissue in lung cancer (dated by TCRdb to between 2017 and 2018). Bulk unsorted tissue served as the source for RNA extraction, and RNA quality was assessed using a NanoDrop ND-1000 and an Agilent 2100. Preparation of the library involved multiplex PCR. Sequencing relied on an Illumina HiSeq 2500. TCRbeta libraries were constructed through three rounds of nested PCR with primers (Table S4) according to protocols adapted from ARM-PCR. The public reads were quality trimmed at Q25 with fastp and then assembled into clones with MiXCR by TCRdb, keeping productive beta chains. Rows with one shared CDR3 protein collapse into an entry with the most common genes and DNA. Here the sample has more than 120,000 distinct CDR3 sequences; around 65% occur a single time. Jointly, the top ten make up about 20% of the sample.

The sequenced sample was lung tumor tissue. The receptor source for this set is a man in his fifties or sixties with small cell lung cancer.

With respect to this clonotype: One end of the junction fails to match germline, which may point to a read error. The genes are TRBV6-2 or TRBV6-3 and TRBJ2-7, with 8 bases that match TRBD2. Germline V lookup: CDR1 MNHEY, CDR2 SVGEGT. This CDR3 contains 13 residues. CDR3 in DNA: TGCGTCAGCAACAGCGGGAGTTCATACGAGCAGTACTTC. Residues: CVSNSGSSYEQYF.

This clonotype was counted ten times or more. The CDR3 DNA sequence: TGCAGTGCTAGAGCCCTATCGGACCGACACTCGGGCTATGGCTACACCTTC. Its protein product is CSARALSDRHSGYGYTF. The rearrangement uses TRBV20-1 and TRBJ1-2; no reliable D call. This CDR3 contains 17 residues. Germline-derived CDR1 and CDR2 are DFQATT and SNEGSKA (reference sequence). Between the trimmed V and J ends, which lost 1 base and 4 bases, there was a span of 22 bases.

The CDR3 loop reads CASSPDPSIDTQYF. As DNA, the CDR3 is TGTGCCAGCAGTCCTGACCCAAGTATAGATACGCAGTATTTT. The chain combines TRBV11-3 with TRBJ2-3; D is ambiguous. Trimming shortened V by 6 bases and J by 5 bases, and 15 bases separated the two germline ends. The CDR3 sequence is 14 residues long. Germline assignment: CDR1 SGHNT and CDR2 YENEEA.

As to this clonotype: A junction end diverges from the germline sequence, so it may reflect a read error. The gene calls are TRBV6-2 or TRBV6-3 and TRBJ2-1; the D is unclear. Germline values: CDR1 MNHEY, CDR2 SVGEGT. The CDR3 is 14 residues long. The CDR3 bases are TGTGCCAGTAGCCCCGGCTCCTCCTACAATGAGCAGTCCTTC. Its protein product is CASSPGSSYNEQSF.

With respect to this clonotype: This may be a read error, as it is one base from a much larger clone. The V call is TRBV20-1, the J call TRBJ2-5, with D possibly matching TRBD1 (5 bases). The CDR3 is 17 residues long. V shed 6 bases and J shed 1 base, with 24 bases lying between them. Per the germline V gene, CDR1 is DFQATT and CDR2 is SNEGSKA (reference sequence). This chain's CDR3 is CSAQPIRASASQETQYF. The CDR3 DNA reads as TGCAGTGCCCAACCCATCAGGGCCTCGGCTAGCCAAGAGACCCAGTACTTC.

Turning to this clonotype: A much bigger clone sits one base away, suggesting this may be a read error. It is likely a read error, because the conserved phenylalanine at the end of the CDR3 is missing. This chain joins TRBV6-2 or TRBV6-3 and TRBJ2-1; D gene unclear. From germline, CDR1 is MNHEY and CDR2 SVGEGT. The CDR3 extends over 15 amino acids. The germline V and J ends were trimmed by 6 bases and 2 bases, with 14 bases remaining between them. The chain's CDR3 is CASRGKQGTYNEQFS. The CDR3 region has the DNA TGTGCCAGCAGAGGAAAGCAAGGTACCTACAATGAGCAGTTCTCC.

This clonotype came up a few times. A much bigger clone sits one base away, suggesting this may be a read error. This chain links TRBV4-2 with TRBJ2-5; D gene uncertain. Germline V gene data show CDR1 as LGHNA and CDR2 as YNFKEQ. This CDR3 region has 14 residues. CDR3: CASSQAGNQETQHF. Here the CDR3 DNA reads TGTGCCAGCAGCCAAGCGGGTAACCAAGAGACCCAGCACTTC.

This clonotype came up a few times. As DNA, the CDR3 is TGTGCCAGCAGCTTAACCGCGGCAGGTGCTGGCTACACCTTC. This sequence encodes CASSLTAAGAGYTF. The chain recombines TRBV7-3 with TRBJ1-2; no firm D call. The length of the CDR3 is 14 residues. With 0 bases removed from V and 7 bases from J, the gap between germline ends came to 12 bases. Germline V gives CDR1 SGHTA, CDR2 FQGTGA.

This chain links TRBV20-1 with TRBJ2-7; unclear D gene. The V gene's germline CDR1 is DFQATT and CDR2 SNEGSKA (reference sequence). V lost 0 bases, J lost 0 bases, and 12 bases lay in between. This CDR3 has 15 amino acids. CDR3 nucleotide sequence: TGCAGTGCTAGAGATCTCAGCAGGAACTCCTACGAGCAGTACTTC. Amino acid sequence: CSARDLSRNSYEQYF.

This chain joins TRBV14 and TRBJ2-1; D is undetermined. This CDR3 is built from 16 residues. V was trimmed by 4 bases and J by 1 base, leaving 14 bases between them. Germline loops: CDR1 SGHDN, CDR2 FVKESK. In nucleotides, the CDR3 is TGTGCCAGCAGCCGGCCGATTAGGGTTTCCTACAATGAGCAGTTCTTC. Residues: CASSRPIRVSYNEQFF.

This clonotype was counted many times. The chain has TRBV10-3 and TRBJ2-3; D is ambiguous. The CDR3 contains 12 residues. With 7 bases removed from V and 2 bases from J, the gap between germline ends came to 7 bases. From germline, CDR1 is ENHRY and CDR2 SYGVKD. The CDR3 DNA is TGTGCCATCAATGGCGACACAGATACGCAGTATTTT. This encodes CAINGDTDTQYF.

With regard to this clonotype: One end of the junction fails to match germline, which may point to a read error. The rearrangement joins TRBV6-2 or TRBV6-3 to TRBJ1-1, with 8 bases fitting TRBD1. This CDR3 has 14 residues. Looked up from germline, CDR1 is MNHEY and CDR2 is SVGEGT. The CDR3 sequence: CTSSLTGENSEAFF. The CDR3 DNA sequence: TGTACCAGCAGTTTGACAGGGGAGAACAGTGAAGCTTTCTTT.

Concerning this clonotype: A read error may account for a junction end that differs from germline. The chain links TRBV6-2 or TRBV6-3 to TRBJ1-1; perhaps TRBD1 as D (5 bases). CDR1 MNHEY and CDR2 SVGEGT come from the germline V gene. The CDR3 consists of 14 residues. The CDR3 region is CASSYDRGNTGAFF. CDR3 nucleotide sequence: TGTGCCAGCAGTTACGATCGGGGGAACACTGGAGCTTTCTTT.

The chain is built from TRBV5-1 and TRBJ1-2; a weak D match, TRBD1 (6 bases). The CDR3 contains 15 residues. Trimming took 0 bases from V and 7 from J, leaving 16 bases between them. The germline CDR1 and CDR2 sequences are SGHRS and YFSETQ. This chain's CDR3 is CASSLDRANSPGYTF. The CDR3 bases are TGCGCCAGCAGCTTGGACAGGGCGAACAGTCCTGGCTACACCTTC.

V gene TRBV20-1 combines with J gene TRBJ2-2; TRBD2 agrees at 7 bases. CDR3 length: 13 amino acids. CDR1 and CDR2 (germline): DFQATT, SNEGSKA (reference sequence). Germline trimming cut 6 bases from V and 3 bases from J; bases unmatched to any gene: 4. CDR3 DNA: TGCAGTGCAGCGGGACTACACACCGGGGAGCTGTTTTTT. Its protein product is CSAAGLHTGELFF.